Below, one T cell receptor beta chain is given with its context. The germline V gene has CDR1 WSHSY and CDR2 SAAADI. V was cut by 10 bases and J by 4 bases, with 17 bases left in between. The CDR3 is 14 amino acids. Measured with immunoSEQ multiplex PCR; TCRdb has only the in-frame clones, and not every one. The data hold fewer than 350,000 clones, with over 75% observed a single time. The data are from a study of blood T cell repertoires in COVID-19. Study overall: Acute and convalescent COVID-19 samples came from the United States, Italy and Spain. The analysed material was cDNA or gDNA that came from T cells, B-cell-depleted T cells, or PBMCs.

While infection was still active, Seattle patients were enrolled and then followed longitudinally. The clonotype was recovered from a woman aged 25 to 39 with COVID-19, enrolled during active disease. This chain uses TRBV10-2 with TRBJ1-5; TRBD1 is a possible D gene (5 bases). The source material was peripheral blood. The CDR3 nucleotides are TGCGCCACCCTCGGGGGAAGCATTAATCAGCCCCAGCATTTT. Encoded protein: CATLGGSINQPQHF.